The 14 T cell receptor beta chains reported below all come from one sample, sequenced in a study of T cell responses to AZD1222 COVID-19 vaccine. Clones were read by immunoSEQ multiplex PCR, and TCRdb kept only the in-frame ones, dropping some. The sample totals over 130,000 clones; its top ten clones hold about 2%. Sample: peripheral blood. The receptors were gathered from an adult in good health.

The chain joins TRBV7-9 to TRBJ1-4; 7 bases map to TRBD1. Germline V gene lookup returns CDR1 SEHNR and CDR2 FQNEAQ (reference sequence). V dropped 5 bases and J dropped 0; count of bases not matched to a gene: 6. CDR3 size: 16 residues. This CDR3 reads CASSPRGAATNEKLFF. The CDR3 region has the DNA TGTGCCAGCAGCCCCAGGGGGGCCGCAACTAATGAAAAACTGTTTTTT.

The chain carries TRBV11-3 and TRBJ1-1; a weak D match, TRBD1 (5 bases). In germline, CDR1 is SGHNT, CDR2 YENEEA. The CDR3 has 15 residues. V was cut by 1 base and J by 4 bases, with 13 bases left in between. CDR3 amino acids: CASSLVRTRGTEAFF. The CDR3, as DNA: TGTGCCAGCAGCTTAGTCCGGACAAGGGGCACTGAAGCTTTCTTT.

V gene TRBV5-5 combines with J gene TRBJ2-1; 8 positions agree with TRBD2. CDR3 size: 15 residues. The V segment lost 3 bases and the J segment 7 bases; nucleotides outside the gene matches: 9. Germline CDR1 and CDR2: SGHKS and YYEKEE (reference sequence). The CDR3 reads CASSSTGTRGNEQFF. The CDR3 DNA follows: TGTGCCAGCAGCTCGACCGGGACTAGAGGAAATGAGCAGTTCTTC.

CDR3 protein: CASSFTGTGLWQLFF. CDR3 nucleotides: TGTGCCAGCAGTTTCACCGGGACAGGGTTATGGCAACTGTTTTTT. The chain is built from TRBV27 and TRBJ1-4; 9 bases are a match to TRBD1. This CDR3 is 15 amino acids long. V lost 3 bases, J lost 12 bases, and 11 bases stayed unmatched. CDR1 and CDR2 (germline): MNHEY, SMNVEV (reference sequence).

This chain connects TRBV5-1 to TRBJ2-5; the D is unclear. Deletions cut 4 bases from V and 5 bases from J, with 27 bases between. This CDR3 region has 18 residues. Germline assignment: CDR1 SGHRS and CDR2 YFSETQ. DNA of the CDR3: TGCGCCAGCAGCCCAGCCCTCTTGAGTGCCCCCCGGTTCGAGACCCAGTACTTC. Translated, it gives CASSPALLSAPRFETQYF.

For the CDR3, the DNA is TGTGCCAGCGGTCGGATTGGAACTAATGAAAAACTGTTTTTT. It translates to CASGRIGTNEKLFF. The chain uses TRBV7-9 and TRBJ1-4; D gene unclear. Trimming removed 8 bases from V and 1 base from J, with 11 bases in between. This CDR3 has 14 amino acids. Per the germline V gene, CDR1 is SEHNR and CDR2 is FQNEAQ (reference sequence).

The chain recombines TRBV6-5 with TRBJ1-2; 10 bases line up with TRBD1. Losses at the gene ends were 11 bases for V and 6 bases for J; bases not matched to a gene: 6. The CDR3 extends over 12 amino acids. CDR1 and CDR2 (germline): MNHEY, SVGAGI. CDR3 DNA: TGTGCCGGAGGGACAGGGGCTAATGGCTACACCTTC. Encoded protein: CAGGTGANGYTF.

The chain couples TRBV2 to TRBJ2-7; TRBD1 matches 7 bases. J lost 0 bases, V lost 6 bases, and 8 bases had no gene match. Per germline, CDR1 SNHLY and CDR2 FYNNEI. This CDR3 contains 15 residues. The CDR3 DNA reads TGTGCCAGCAGGCAGGGACAGACAAGCTCCTACGAGCAGTACTTC. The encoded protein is CASRQGQTSSYEQYF.

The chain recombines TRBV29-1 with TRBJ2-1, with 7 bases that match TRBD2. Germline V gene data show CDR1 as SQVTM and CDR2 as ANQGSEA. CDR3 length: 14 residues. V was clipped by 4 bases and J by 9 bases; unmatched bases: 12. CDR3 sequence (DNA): TGCAGCGTTGGGGGCAGCGGGGCAGAGGGTGAGCAGTTCTTC. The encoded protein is CSVGGSGAEGEQFF.

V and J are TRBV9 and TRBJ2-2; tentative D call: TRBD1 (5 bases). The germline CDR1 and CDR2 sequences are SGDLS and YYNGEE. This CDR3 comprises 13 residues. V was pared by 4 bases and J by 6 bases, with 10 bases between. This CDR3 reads CASSLGVSGELFF. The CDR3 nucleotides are TGTGCCAGCAGCTTAGGGGTTTCCGGGGAGCTGTTTTTT.

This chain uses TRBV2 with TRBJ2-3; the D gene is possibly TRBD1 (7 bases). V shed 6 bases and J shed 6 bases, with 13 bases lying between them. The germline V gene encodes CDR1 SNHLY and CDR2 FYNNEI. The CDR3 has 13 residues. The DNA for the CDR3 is TGTGCCAGCAGGCCCGCAGGGGGGGATACGCAGTATTTT. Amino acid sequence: CASRPAGGDTQYF.

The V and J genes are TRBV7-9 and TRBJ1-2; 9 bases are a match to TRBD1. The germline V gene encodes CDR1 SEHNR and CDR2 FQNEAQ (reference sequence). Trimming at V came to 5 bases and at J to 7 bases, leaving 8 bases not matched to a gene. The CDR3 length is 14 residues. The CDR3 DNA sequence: TGTGCCAGCAGCCCCGCACAGGGGGCGGGTGGCTACACCTTC. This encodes CASSPAQGAGGYTF.

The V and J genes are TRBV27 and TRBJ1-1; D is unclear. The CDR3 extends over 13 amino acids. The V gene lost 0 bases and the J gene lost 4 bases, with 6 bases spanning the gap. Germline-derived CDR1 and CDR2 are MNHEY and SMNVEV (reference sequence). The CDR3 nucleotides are TGTGCCAGCAGTTTATCGGGGAGCACTGAAGCTTTCTTT. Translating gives CASSLSGSTEAFF.

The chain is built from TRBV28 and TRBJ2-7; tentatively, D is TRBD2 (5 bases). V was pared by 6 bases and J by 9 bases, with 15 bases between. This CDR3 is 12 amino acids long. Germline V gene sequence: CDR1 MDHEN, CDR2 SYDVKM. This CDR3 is CASSLSGGRQYF. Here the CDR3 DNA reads TGTGCCAGCAGCCTCAGTGGAGGCAGGCAGTACTTC.